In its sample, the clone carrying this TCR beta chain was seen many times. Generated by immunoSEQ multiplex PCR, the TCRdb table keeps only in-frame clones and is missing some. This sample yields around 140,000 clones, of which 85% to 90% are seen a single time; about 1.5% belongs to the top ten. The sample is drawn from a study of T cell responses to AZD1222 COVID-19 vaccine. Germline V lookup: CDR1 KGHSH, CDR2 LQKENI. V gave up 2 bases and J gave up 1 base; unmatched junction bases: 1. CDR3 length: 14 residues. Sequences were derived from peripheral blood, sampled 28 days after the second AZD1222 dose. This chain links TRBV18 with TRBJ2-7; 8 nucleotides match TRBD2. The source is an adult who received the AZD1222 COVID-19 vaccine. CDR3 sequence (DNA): TGTGCCAGCTCACCAGCGGGAGGTTCCTACGAGCAGTACTTC. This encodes CASSPAGGSYEQYF.